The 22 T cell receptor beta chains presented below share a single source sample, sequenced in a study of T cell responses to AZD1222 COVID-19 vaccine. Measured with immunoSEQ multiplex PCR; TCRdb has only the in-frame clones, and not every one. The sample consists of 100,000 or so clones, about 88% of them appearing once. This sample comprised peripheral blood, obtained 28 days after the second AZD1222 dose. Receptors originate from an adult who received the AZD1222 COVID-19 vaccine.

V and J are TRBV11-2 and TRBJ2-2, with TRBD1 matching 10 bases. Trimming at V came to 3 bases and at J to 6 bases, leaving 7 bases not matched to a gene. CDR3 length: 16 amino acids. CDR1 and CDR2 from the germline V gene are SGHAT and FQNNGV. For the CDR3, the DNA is TGTGCCAGCAGCTTTACACTGGGACAGGGGCCCGGGGAGCTGTTTTTT. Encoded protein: CASSFTLGQGPGELFF.

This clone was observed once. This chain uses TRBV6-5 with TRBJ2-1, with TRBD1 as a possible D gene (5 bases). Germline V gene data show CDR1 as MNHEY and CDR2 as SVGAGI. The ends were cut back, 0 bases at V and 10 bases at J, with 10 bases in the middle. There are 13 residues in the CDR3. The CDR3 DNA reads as TGTGCCAGCAGTTACTCGTTGCAGGGAGAGCAGTTCTTC. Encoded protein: CASSYSLQGEQFF.

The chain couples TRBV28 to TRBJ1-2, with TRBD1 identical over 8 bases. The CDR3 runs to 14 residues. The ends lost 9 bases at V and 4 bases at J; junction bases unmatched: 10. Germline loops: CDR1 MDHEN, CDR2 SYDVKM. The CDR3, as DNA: TGTGCCAGTAGAAAGGGGGGACAGGTCTATGGCTACACCTTC. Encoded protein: CASRKGGQVYGYTF.

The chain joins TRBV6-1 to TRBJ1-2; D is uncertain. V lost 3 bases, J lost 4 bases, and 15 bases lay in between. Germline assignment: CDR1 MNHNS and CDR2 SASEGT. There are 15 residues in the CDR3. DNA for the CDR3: TGTGCCAGCAGTGAGAAGGAGGTTCTCATCTATGGCTACACCTTC. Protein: CASSEKEVLIYGYTF.

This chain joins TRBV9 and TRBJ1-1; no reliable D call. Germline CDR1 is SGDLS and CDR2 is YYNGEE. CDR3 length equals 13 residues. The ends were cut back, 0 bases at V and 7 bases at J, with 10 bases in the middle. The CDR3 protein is CASSVVGTGEAFF. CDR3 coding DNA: TGTGCCAGCAGCGTAGTAGGTACGGGTGAAGCTTTCTTT.

CDR3 DNA sequence: TGTGCCAGCACCTACGGTTGGAGCACTGAAGCTTTCTTT. It encodes CASTYGWSTEAFF. The rearrangement uses TRBV28 and TRBJ1-1; D unclear. V was cut by 7 bases and J by 4 bases, with 13 bases left in between. The CDR3 sequence is 13 residues long. Germline lookup yields CDR1 MDHEN and CDR2 SYDVKM.

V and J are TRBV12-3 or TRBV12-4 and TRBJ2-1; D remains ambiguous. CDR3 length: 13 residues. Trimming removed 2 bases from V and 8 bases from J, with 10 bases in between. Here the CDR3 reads CASSLFRWYEQFF. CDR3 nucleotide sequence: TGTGCCAGCAGTTTATTCAGATGGTATGAGCAGTTCTTC.

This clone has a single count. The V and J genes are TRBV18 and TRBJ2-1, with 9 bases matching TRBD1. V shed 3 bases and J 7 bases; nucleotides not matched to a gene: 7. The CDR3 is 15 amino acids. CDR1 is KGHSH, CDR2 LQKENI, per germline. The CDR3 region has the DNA TGTGCCAGCTCACCGTCCGGGACAGGGAGAAATGAGCAGTTCTTC. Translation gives CASSPSGTGRNEQFF.

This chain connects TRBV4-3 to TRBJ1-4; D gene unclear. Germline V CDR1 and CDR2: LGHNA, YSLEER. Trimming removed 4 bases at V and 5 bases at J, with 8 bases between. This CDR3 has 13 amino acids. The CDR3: CASSPYKNEKLFF. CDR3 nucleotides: TGCGCCAGCAGCCCCTATAAAAATGAAAAACTGTTTTTT.

The CDR3 sequence: CASRLQGTLNQPQHF. The DNA for the CDR3 is TGTGCCAGCAGATTACAGGGGACTCTCAATCAGCCCCAGCATTTT. The chain is built from TRBV28 and TRBJ1-5, with 7 bases matching TRBD1. CDR1 MDHEN and CDR2 SYDVKM come from the germline V gene. Trimming cost V 6 bases and J 3 bases; bases outside gene matches: 8. This CDR3 is built from 15 residues.

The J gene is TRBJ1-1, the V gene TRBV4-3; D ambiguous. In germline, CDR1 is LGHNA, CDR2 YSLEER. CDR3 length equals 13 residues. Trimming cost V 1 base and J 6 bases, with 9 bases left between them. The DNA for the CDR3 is TGCGCCAGCAGCCAAGGGAGGGCGGCTGAAGCTTTCTTT. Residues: CASSQGRAAEAFF.

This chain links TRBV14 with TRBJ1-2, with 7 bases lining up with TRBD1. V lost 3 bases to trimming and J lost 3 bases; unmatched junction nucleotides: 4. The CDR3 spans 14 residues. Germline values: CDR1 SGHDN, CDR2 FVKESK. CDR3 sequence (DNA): TGTGCCAGCAGCCACCTGACAGGGTACTATGGCTACACCTTC. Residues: CASSHLTGYYGYTF. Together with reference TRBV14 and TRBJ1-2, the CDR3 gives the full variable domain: EAGVTQFPSHSVIEKGQTVTLRCDPISGHDNLYWYRRVMGKEIKFLLHFVKESKQDESGMPNNRFLAERTGGTYSTLKVQPAELEDSGVYFCASSHLTGYYGYTFGSGTRLTVV.

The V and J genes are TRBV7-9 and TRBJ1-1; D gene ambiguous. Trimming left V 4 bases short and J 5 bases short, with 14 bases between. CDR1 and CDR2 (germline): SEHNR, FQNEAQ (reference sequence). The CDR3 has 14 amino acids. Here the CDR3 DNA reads TGTGCCAGCAGCTCGGACGGGTTGGGTACTGAAGCTTTCTTT. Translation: CASSSDGLGTEAFF.

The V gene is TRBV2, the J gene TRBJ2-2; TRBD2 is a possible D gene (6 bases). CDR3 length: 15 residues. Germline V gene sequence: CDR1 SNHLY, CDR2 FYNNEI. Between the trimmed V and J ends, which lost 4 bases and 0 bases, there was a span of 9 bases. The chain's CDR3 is CASSAGTPNTGELFF. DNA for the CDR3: TGTGCCAGCAGTGCCGGGACTCCGAACACCGGGGAGCTGTTTTTT.

This CDR3 reads CASSPARGTQYF. CDR3 DNA sequence: TGTGCCAGCAGCCCAGCTAGGGGTACGCAGTATTTT. The chain joins TRBV7-3 to TRBJ2-3; possibly TRBD1 for D (5 bases). There are 12 residues in the CDR3. The ends were cut back, 5 bases at V and 8 bases at J, with 11 bases in the middle. Germline CDR1 reads SGHTA; CDR2 reads FQGTGA.

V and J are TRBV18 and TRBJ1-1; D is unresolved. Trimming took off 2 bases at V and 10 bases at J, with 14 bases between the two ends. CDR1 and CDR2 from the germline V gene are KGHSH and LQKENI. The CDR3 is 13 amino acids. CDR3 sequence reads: CASSPAVGFGAFF. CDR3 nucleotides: TGTGCCAGCTCACCAGCAGTGGGATTCGGAGCTTTCTTT.

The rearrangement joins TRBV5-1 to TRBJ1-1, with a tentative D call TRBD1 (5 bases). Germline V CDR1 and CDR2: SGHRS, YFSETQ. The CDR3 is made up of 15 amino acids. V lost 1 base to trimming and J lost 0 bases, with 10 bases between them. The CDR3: CASSLSAGLNTEAFF. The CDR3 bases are TGCGCCAGCAGCTTGTCGGCAGGGCTGAACACTGAAGCTTTCTTT.

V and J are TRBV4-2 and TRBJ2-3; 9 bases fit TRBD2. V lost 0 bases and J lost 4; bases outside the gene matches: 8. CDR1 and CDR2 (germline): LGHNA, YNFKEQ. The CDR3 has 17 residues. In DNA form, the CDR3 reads TGTGCCAGCAGCCAAGACGGTCCTAGCGGGGAGTCAGATACGCAGTATTTT. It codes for CASSQDGPSGESDTQYF.

The CDR3 DNA sequence: TGTGCCAGTAGTATCAAGGGACAGGCCTATGGCTACACCTTC. Translating it yields CASSIKGQAYGYTF. This rearrangement joins TRBV19 to TRBJ1-2; 8 bases fit TRBD1. Germline CDR1 is LNHDA and CDR2 is SQIVND (reference sequence). This CDR3 spans 14 amino acids. The V segment lost 3 bases and the J segment 4 bases; nucleotides outside the gene matches: 4. Full variable domain (remainder filled in from reference TRBV19 and TRBJ1-2): DGGITQSPKYLFRKEGQNVTLSCEQNLNHDAMYWYRQDPGQGLRLIYYSQIVNDFQKGDIAEGYSVSREKKESFPLTVTSAQKNPTAFYLCASSIKGQAYGYTFGSGTRLTVV.

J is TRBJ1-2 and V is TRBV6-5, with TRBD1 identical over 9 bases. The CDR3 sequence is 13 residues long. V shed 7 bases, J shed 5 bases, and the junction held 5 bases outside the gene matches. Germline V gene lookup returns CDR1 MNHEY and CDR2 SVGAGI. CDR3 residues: CASTEQGAYGYTF. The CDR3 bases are TGTGCCAGCACCGAACAGGGGGCATATGGCTACACCTTC.

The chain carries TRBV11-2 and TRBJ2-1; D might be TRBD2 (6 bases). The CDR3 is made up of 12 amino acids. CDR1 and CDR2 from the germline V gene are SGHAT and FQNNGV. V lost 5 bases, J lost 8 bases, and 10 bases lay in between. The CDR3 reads CASSPQRDEQFF. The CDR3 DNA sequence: TGTGCCAGCAGCCCCCAGCGGGATGAGCAGTTCTTC.

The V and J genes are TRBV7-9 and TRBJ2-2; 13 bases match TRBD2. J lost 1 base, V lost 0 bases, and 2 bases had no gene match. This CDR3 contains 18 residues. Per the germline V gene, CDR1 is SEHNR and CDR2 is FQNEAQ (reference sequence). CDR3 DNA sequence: TGTGCCAGCAGCTTAGCGCGGACTAGCGGGGGGAACACCGGGGAGCTGTTTTTT. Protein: CASSLARTSGGNTGELFF. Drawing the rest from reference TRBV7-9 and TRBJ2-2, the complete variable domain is DTGVSQNPRHKITKRGQNVTFRCDPISEHNRLYWYRQTLGQGPEFLTYFQNEAQLEKSRLLSDRFSAERPKGSFSTLEIQRTEQGDSAMYLCASSLARTSGGNTGELFFGEGSRLTVL.